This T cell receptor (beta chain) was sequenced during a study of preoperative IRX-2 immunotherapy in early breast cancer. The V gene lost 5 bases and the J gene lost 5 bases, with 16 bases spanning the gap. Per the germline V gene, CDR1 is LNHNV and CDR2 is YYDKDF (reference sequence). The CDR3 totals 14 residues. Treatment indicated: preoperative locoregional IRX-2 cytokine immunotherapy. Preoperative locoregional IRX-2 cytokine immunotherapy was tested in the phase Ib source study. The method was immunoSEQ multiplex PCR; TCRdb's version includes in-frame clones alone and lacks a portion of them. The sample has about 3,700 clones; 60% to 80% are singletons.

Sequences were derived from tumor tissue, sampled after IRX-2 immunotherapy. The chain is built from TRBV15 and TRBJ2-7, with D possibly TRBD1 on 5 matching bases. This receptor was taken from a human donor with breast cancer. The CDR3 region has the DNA TGTGCCACCAGCTTATCGACAGCAGGGCACGAGCAGTACTTC. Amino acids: CATSLSTAGHEQYF.